The present entry profiles one T cell receptor (beta chain) with its context. CD45RO+ cells went into CD8 memory alongside CCR7-negative CD45RA+ TemRA cells. This table comes from immunoSEQ multiplex PCR, and its TCRdb copy is limited to in-frame clones, with some not included. The sample comprises approximately 320,000 clones, roughly 84% of which are singletons, and 15% to 20% rests with the top ten. Germline V gene sequence: CDR1 MDHEN, CDR2 SYDVKM. Deletions cut 8 bases from V and 3 bases from J, with 13 bases between. CDR3 length equals 14 residues. The data originate from a study of shared clonotypes between healthy human individuals.

The receptor's source is a man aged 18 to 30 in good health. The chain joins TRBV28 to TRBJ2-2; no firm D call. Sequenced material: memory CD8+ T cells sorted from blood. The subset here: CD45RO+ cells pooled with CCR7-negative TemRA cells. The CDR3 nucleotides are TGTGCCAGCGAACCGGGTGGGGACACCGGGGAGCTGTTTTTT. Its translation: CASEPGGDTGELFF.